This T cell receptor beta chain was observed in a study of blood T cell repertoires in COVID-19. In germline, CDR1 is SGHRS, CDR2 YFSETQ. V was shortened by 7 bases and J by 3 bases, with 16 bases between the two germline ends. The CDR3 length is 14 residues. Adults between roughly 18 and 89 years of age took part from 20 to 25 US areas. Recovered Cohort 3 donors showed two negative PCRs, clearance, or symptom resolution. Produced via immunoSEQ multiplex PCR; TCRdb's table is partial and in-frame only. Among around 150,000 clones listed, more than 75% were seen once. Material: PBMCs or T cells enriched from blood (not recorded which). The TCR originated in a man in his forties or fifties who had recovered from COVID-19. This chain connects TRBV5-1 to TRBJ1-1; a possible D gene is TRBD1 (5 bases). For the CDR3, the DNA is TGCGCCAGCCTCCCGGGGGGGTTTGACACTGAAGCTTTCTTT. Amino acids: CASLPGGFDTEAFF.